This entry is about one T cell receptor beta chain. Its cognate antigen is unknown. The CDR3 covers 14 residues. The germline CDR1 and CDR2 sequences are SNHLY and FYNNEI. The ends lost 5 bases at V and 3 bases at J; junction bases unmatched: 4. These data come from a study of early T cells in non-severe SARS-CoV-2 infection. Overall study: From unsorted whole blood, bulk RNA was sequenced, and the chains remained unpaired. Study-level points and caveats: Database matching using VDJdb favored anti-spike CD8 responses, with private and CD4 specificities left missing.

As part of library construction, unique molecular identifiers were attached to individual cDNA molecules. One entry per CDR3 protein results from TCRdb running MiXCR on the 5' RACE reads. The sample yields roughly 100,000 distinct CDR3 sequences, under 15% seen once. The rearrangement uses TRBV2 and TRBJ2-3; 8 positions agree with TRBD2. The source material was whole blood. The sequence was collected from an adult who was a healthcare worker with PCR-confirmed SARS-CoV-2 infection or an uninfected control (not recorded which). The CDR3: CASSRSSGTDTQYF. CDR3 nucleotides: TGTGCCAGCAGTCGTTCTAGCGGGACAGATACGCAGTATTTT.